This T cell receptor beta chain was captured in a study of blood T cell repertoires in COVID-19. This clone was counted only a few times. V trimming: 5 bases; J trimming: 2 bases; junction bases outside the gene matches: 5. The germline gives CDR1 SEHNR, CDR2 FQNEAQ (reference sequence). The CDR3 has 15 amino acids. Libraries were prepared by immunoSEQ multiplex PCR; TCRdb keeps only in-frame clonotypes and omits some of them. This table has fewer than 500,000 clones, 81% appearing once. Sequencing was performed on peripheral blood. The chain joins TRBV7-9 to TRBJ2-1, with TRBD1 matching over 8 bases. This clonotype was obtained from a human donor with acute or convalescent COVID-19. The donor label of this sample is uncertain. In DNA, the CDR3 is TGTGCCAGCAGCCCCTTCAGGGGGCCCTACAATGAGCAGTTCTTC. This encodes CASSPFRGPYNEQFF.